The 17 T cell receptor beta chains reported below all come from one sample, sequenced in a study of post-analysis software for immune sequencing data. These receptors have no known antigen. The study's findings and limits: Elevated frequency relative to controls characterized four to six TRBV segments in patients, TRBV5-6, TRBV5-1 and TRBV20-1 among them.

Built from TCR beta cDNA, the libraries had unique molecular identifiers in them. Each CDR3 protein is one row after TCRdb ran MiXCR on the PCR reads. The table includes over 300,000 distinct CDR3 sequences, roughly 38% detected once. The sample consisted of blood. These receptors all stem from a girl aged 5-17 years with multiple sclerosis.

This clonotype was recorded a few times. The genes are TRBV12-3 or TRBV12-4 and TRBJ2-1; 8 nucleotides agree with TRBD1. Trimming removed 2 bases from V and 6 bases from J; junction bases left unmatched: 3. This CDR3 has 14 residues. CDR3 in amino acids: CASSLRTGRNEQFF. The CDR3 DNA reads as TGTGCCAGCAGTTTACGGACAGGGCGCAATGAGCAGTTCTTC.

J is TRBJ1-4 and V is TRBV20-1; D unclear. This CDR3 has 13 amino acids. V was clipped by 4 bases and J by 8 bases, with 14 bases between them. The germline V gene encodes CDR1 DFQATT and CDR2 SNEGSKA (reference sequence). The CDR3, as DNA: TGCAGTGCTACCGCGGACGGGCACGAAAAACTGTTTTTT. It codes for CSATADGHEKLFF.

This clonotype appeared many times. The chain recombines TRBV4-1 with TRBJ2-7, with 11 bases identical to TRBD1. The V segment lost 4 bases and the J segment 6 bases; nucleotides outside the gene matches: 5. The CDR3 totals 14 residues. Germline V gives CDR1 MGHRA, CDR2 YSYEKL. CDR3: CASSRGQGAGEQYF. The CDR3 region has the DNA TGCGCCAGCAGCCGAGGACAGGGGGCGGGCGAGCAGTACTTC.

About this clonotype: An end of the junction does not agree with germline; a read error may underlie this. This rearrangement joins TRBV4-1 to TRBJ2-1; D is unclear. This CDR3 has 12 residues. Germline-derived CDR1 and CDR2 are MGHRA and YSYEKL. The CDR3 reads CANSQRQDEQFF. The CDR3 DNA sequence: TGCGCCAACAGCCAAAGGCAGGATGAGCAGTTCTTC.

The rearrangement links TRBV12-3 or TRBV12-4 to TRBJ1-5, with TRBD1 matching 10 bases. The ends lost 6 bases at V and 2 bases at J; junction bases unmatched: 4. CDR3 length: 15 amino acids. In DNA, the CDR3 is TGTGCCAGCAGACTGACAGGGGGCCGCAATCAGCCCCAGCATTTT. As protein: CASRLTGGRNQPQHF.

J is TRBJ2-3 and V is TRBV6-2 or TRBV6-3; D ambiguous. Germline V gene lookup returns CDR1 MNHEY and CDR2 SVGEGT. The CDR3 has 12 residues. Trimming cost V 5 bases and J 2 bases, with 5 bases left between them. The CDR3: CASSEDTDTQYF. The DNA of the CDR3 is TGTGCCAGCAGTGAAGACACAGATACGCAGTATTTT.

This chain connects TRBV7-2 to TRBJ1-2; D is uncertain. Trimming cost V 1 base and J 0 bases, with 6 bases left between them. The CDR3 spans 14 residues. Germline-derived CDR1 and CDR2 are SGHTA and FQGNSA. Here the CDR3 DNA reads TGTGCCAGCAGCTTAGTAGCAGCTAACTATGGCTACACCTTC. Translation gives CASSLVAANYGYTF. The full variable domain, completed using reference TRBV7-2 and TRBJ1-2, is GAGVSQSPSNKVTEKGKDVELRCDPISGHTALYWYRQSLGQGLEFLIYFQGNSAPDKSGLPSDRFSAERTGGSVSTLTIQRTQQEDSAVYLCASSLVAANYGYTFGSGTRLTVV.

The chain couples TRBV7-6 to TRBJ1-5; D is unclear. Between the trimmed V and J ends, which lost 4 bases and 4 bases, there was a span of 8 bases. The CDR3 consists of 13 residues. Germline CDR1 and CDR2: SGHVS and FNYEAQ. The CDR3 sequence is CASSSAFNQPQHF. DNA for the CDR3: TGTGCCAGCAGCTCAGCCTTTAATCAGCCCCAGCATTTT.

The chain recombines TRBV7-9 with TRBJ1-1; possible D gene TRBD1, 5 bases. Germline CDR1 reads SEHNR; CDR2 reads FQNEAQ (reference sequence). There are 15 residues in the CDR3. Trimming shortened V by 7 bases and J by 6 bases, and 21 bases separated the two germline ends. For the CDR3, the DNA is TGTGCCAGCACCCCCGGCCCAGGCAGGGCGCCTGAAGCTTTCTTT. It codes for CASTPGPGRAPEAFF. The entire variable domain, with the rest obtained from reference TRBV7-9 and TRBJ1-1, is as follows: DTGVSQNPRHKITKRGQNVTFRCDPISEHNRLYWYRQTLGQGPEFLTYFQNEAQLEKSRLLSDRFSAERPKGSFSTLEIQRTEQGDSAMYLCASTPGPGRAPEAFFGQGTRLTVV.

This rearrangement joins TRBV20-1 to TRBJ1-6; a possible D gene is TRBD1 (5 bases). V gave up 5 bases and J gave up 9 bases, with 23 bases separating them. Per germline, CDR1 DFQATT and CDR2 SNEGSKA (reference sequence). This CDR3 contains 16 residues. CDR3 amino acids: CSALFSGGGGRSPLHF. As DNA, the CDR3 is TGCAGTGCTCTGTTTAGTGGGGGGGGTGGACGTTCACCCCTCCACTTT.

This clonotype was counted only a few times. This chain uses TRBV7-8 with TRBJ1-5; possibly TRBD1 for D (6 bases). With 5 bases removed from V and 4 bases from J, the gap between germline ends came to 12 bases. The CDR3 length is 14 residues. In germline, CDR1 is SGHVS, CDR2 FQNEAQ. The CDR3 sequence: CASSQGGGNQPQHF. The CDR3 nucleotides are TGTGCCAGCAGCCAAGGGGGGGGAAATCAGCCCCAGCATTTT.

This clonotype was detected a few times. This chain uses TRBV12-3 or TRBV12-4 with TRBJ1-2; D call uncertain. The CDR3 consists of 17 residues. V lost 2 bases to trimming and J lost 3 bases, with 19 bases between them. The CDR3 bases are TGTGCCAGCAGTTTAATCGTACCGCTCACATCTTACTATGGCTACACCTTC. This sequence encodes CASSLIVPLTSYYGYTF.

The chain has TRBV12-3 or TRBV12-4 and TRBJ1-5; D is undetermined. CDR3 length: 15 amino acids. Between the trimmed V and J ends, which lost 1 base and 1 base, there was a span of 8 bases. The CDR3 bases are TGTGCCAGCAGTTTAGGGATGGGGAGCAATCAGCCCCAGCATTTT. Translated: CASSLGMGSNQPQHF.

This chain uses TRBV7-3 with TRBJ2-1; perhaps TRBD2 as D (6 bases). The germline V and J ends were trimmed by 0 bases and 0 bases, with 9 bases remaining between them. Per the germline V gene, CDR1 is SGHTA and CDR2 is FQGTGA. The CDR3 consists of 16 residues. The DNA of the CDR3 is TGTGCCAGCAGCTTAACACGGGAGAGCTCCTACAATGAGCAGTTCTTC. This gives the protein CASSLTRESSYNEQFF.

Many counts were recorded for this clonotype. This chain links TRBV7-6 with TRBJ2-7, with TRBD2 matching over 8 bases. The V gene end was trimmed by 1 base and the J gene end by 5 bases; junction bases not matched to a gene: 10. CDR1 SGHVS and CDR2 FNYEAQ come from the germline V gene. This CDR3 is built from 16 residues. CDR3 in DNA: TGTGCCAGCAGCTTAGGTTGGCGGGGGGACCGGAACGAGCAGTACTTC. Its protein product is CASSLGWRGDRNEQYF.

The chain couples TRBV12-3 or TRBV12-4 to TRBJ2-4; a possible D gene is TRBD1 (6 bases). The CDR3 has 16 amino acids. Between the trimmed V and J ends, which lost 6 bases and 6 bases, there was a span of 21 bases. CDR3 residues: CASSPTAQGPLNIQYF. CDR3 bases: TGTGCCAGCAGCCCTACCGCACAGGGTCCGTTAAACATTCAGTACTTC.

The rearrangement uses TRBV12-3 or TRBV12-4 and TRBJ1-1; 7 positions match TRBD1. The CDR3 sequence is 13 residues long. V lost 6 bases, J lost 5 bases, and 6 bases stayed unmatched. CDR3 amino acids: CASRPKQGTEAFF. CDR3 nucleotides: TGTGCCAGCAGGCCGAAACAGGGGACTGAAGCTTTCTTT.